This T cell receptor beta chain was captured by sequencing in a study of blood T cell repertoires in COVID-19. Study-level information: The cDNA or gDNA used as material had been derived from T cells, B-cell-depleted T cells, or PBMCs.

In the original workflow: Estimation of nucleated cell counts was performed using reference gene primer amplification. Measured with immunoSEQ multiplex PCR; TCRdb has only the in-frame clones, and not every one. V and J calls and clone size are those listed in that table; D and trimming were worked out from the DNA. The table lists under 150,000 clones, 90% of them singletons. The ends lost 3 bases at V and 6 bases at J; junction bases unmatched: 7. The CDR3 covers 14 residues. The germline V gene has CDR1 SNHLY and CDR2 FYNNEI. The specimen sequenced was peripheral blood. The receptor comes from a human donor with active COVID-19. The donor label of this sample is uncertain. V usage is TRBV2 and J usage is TRBJ2-7; 8 bases align to TRBD1. DNA of the CDR3: TGTGCCAGCAGTGACAGGGGGCCCTCGGGCGAGCAGTACTTC. It translates to CASSDRGPSGEQYF.